This is a list of T cell receptor beta chains from one sample in a study of blood T cell repertoires in COVID-19. TCRdb keeps only in-frame clones here, not all; method: immunoSEQ multiplex PCR. This table holds 470,000 or so clones, about 85% found once. The sequencing sample was made of PBMCs or T cells enriched from blood (not recorded which). The receptor source for this set is a woman aged 18-35 years with acute COVID-19. CDR3s include the opening cysteine and the closing phenylalanine or tryptophan. D genes are given only for firm matches. Part of the rows lack a size; the others show once, few, many or a class for expanded clones.

TRBJ2-7 TRBV7-9 - TRBD2 CASSLGGAYGYEQYF TGTGCCAGCAGCTTGGGAGGGGCGTATGGGTATGAGCAGTACTTC
TRBJ1-1 TRBV10-3 - TRBD1 CAISGTEGQGEAFF TGTGCCATCAGTGGGACAGAGGGACAGGGGGAAGCTTTCTTT
TRBJ2-5 TRBV28 - TRBD1 CASSAPGQGSIPARAQYF TGTGCCAGCAGTGCTCCGGGACAGGGGTCTATCCCCGCGAGGGCCCAGTACTTC
TRBJ1-4 TRBV6-5 - - CASNPGEKLFF TGTGCCAGCAATCCCGGTGAAAAACTGTTTTTT
TRBJ1-1 TRBV24-1 once - CATSAEGPVGTEAFF TGTGCCACCAGTGCGGAGGGCCCCGTAGGGACTGAAGCTTTCTTT
TRBJ2-7 TRBV14 - TRBD2 CASSQEEGSGIEQYF TGTGCCAGCAGCCAAGAGGAGGGTAGCGGGATAGAGCAGTACTTC
TRBJ2-1 TRBV24-1 - TRBD1 CATSDLPSRTGLYNEQFF TGTGCCACCAGTGATTTGCCCTCAAGGACAGGGCTATACAATGAGCAGTTCTTC
TRBJ2-3 TRBV7-6 - - CASSISSDTQYF TGTGCCAGCTCTATTAGTTCGGATACGCAGTATTTT
TRBJ2-1 TRBV29-1 once - CSVFRTAPYNEQFF TGCAGCGTTTTTCGGACAGCCCCCTACAATGAGCAGTTCTTC
TRBJ1-3 TRBV5-5 - - CASSLGGQHSGNTIYF TGTGCCAGCAGCTTGGGAGGGCAGCACTCTGGAAACACCATATATTTT
TRBJ2-5 TRBV18 - TRBD2 CASSPPRSGGETQYF TGTGCCAGCTCACCACCCCGAAGCGGGGGAGAGACCCAGTACTTC
TRBJ2-1 TRBV12-3/TRBV12-4 - TRBD2 CASSPSGNEQFF TGTGCCAGCAGCCCTAGCGGCAATGAGCAGTTCTTC
TRBJ1-4 TRBV27 - - CASSLQVNNEKLFF TGTGCCAGCAGTTTACAGGTGAACAATGAAAAACTGTTTTTT
TRBJ1-6 TRBV6-4 few TRBD1 CASSDSTGQGTLKRRTPLHF TGTGCCAGCAGTGACTCGACTGGACAGGGGACTTTAAAACGGAGGACACCCCTCCACTTT
TRBJ2-2 TRBV19 - - CASRGGRSTGELFF TGTGCCAGTAGGGGGGGACGGTCGACCGGGGAGCTGTTTTTT
TRBJ2-7 TRBV12-3/TRBV12-4 - - CASKTGREQYF TGTGCCAGCAAGACAGGTAGAGAGCAGTACTTC
TRBJ2-3 TRBV9 - - CASSISDTQYF TGTGCCAGCAGCATATCCGATACGCAGTATTTT
TRBJ2-4 TRBV2 - TRBD1 CASSEAPPTGATIQYF TGTGCCAGCAGTGAAGCACCCCCGACAGGGGCGACCATTCAGTACTTC
TRBJ2-2 TRBV4-3 - - CASSAREPGELFF TGCGCCAGCAGCGCACGGGAGCCCGGGGAGCTGTTTTTT
TRBJ2-5 TRBV5-6 once TRBD1 CASSLFGTEFQETQYF TGTGCCAGCAGCTTGTTCGGGACAGAGTTCCAAGAGACCCAGTACTTC
TRBJ2-2 TRBV27 few TRBD1 CASAKDRDLTGELFF TGTGCCAGCGCCAAGGACAGGGACTTAACCGGGGAGCTGTTTTTT
TRBJ1-2 TRBV9 - - CASSVTPDMDYGYTF TGTGCCAGCAGCGTCACTCCGGACATGGACTATGGCTACACCTTC
TRBJ1-1 TRBV10-2 - TRBD1 CASKGTGDTEAFF TGCGCCAGCAAGGGAACAGGGGACACTGAAGCTTTCTTT
TRBJ2-7 TRBV4-3 - TRBD1 CASSQWTGWGYEQYF TGCGCCAGCAGCCAATGGACAGGGTGGGGCTACGAGCAGTACTTC
TRBJ2-7 TRBV11-2 - - CASSLAQGETSPYEQYF TGTGCCAGCAGCTTAGCACAGGGTGAAACCTCCCCCTACGAGCAGTACTTC
TRBJ2-3 TRBV28 - TRBD2 CASLAGVSDTQYF TGTGCCAGCCTAGCGGGAGTGTCAGATACGCAGTATTTT
TRBJ1-2 TRBV13 - TRBD1 CASRTGGKDYGYTF TGTGCCAGCAGGACAGGGGGTAAGGACTATGGCTACACCTTC
TRBJ1-5 TRBV15 few TRBD1 CATSDRGRPGPQHF TGTGCCACCAGCGACAGGGGCAGACCGGGCCCCCAGCATTTT
TRBJ1-2 TRBV28 - - CASSLTEGSNYGYTF TGTGCCAGCAGTTTAACAGAAGGATCTAACTATGGCTACACCTTC
TRBJ2-5 TRBV28 - - CASSSGRQGGETQYF TGTGCCAGCAGTTCCGGGAGACAGGGTGGAGAGACCCAGTACTTC
TRBJ1-5 TRBV5-5 - - CASSLLGGLNQPQHF TGTGCCAGCAGCTTGCTAGGAGGATTAAATCAGCCCCAGCATTTT
TRBJ2-2 TRBV2 - TRBD2 CASSELVAGATGELFF TGTGCCAGCAGTGAATTAGTAGCGGGAGCCACCGGGGAGCTGTTTTTT
TRBJ2-2 TRBV5-1 once TRBD2 CASSYTSGGALYTGELFF TGCGCCAGCAGCTACACTAGCGGGGGGGCCTTATACACCGGGGAGCTGTTTTTT
TRBJ1-6 TRBV2 few - CASVAGNNSPLHF TGTGCCAGCGTGGCAGGCAATAATTCACCCCTCCACTTT
TRBJ1-1 TRBV6-1 - - CASSEGGNAEAFF TGTGCCAGCAGTGAGGGGGGGAACGCTGAAGCTTTCTTT
TRBJ2-1 TRBV11-1 - TRBD1 CASTIDRGYNEQFF TGTGCCAGCACCATAGACAGGGGATACAATGAGCAGTTCTTC
TRBJ2-7 TRBV11-2 - TRBD1 CASSSSPGQISYEQYF TGTGCCAGCAGCTCATCTCCGGGACAGATCTCCTACGAGCAGTACTTC
TRBJ1-2 TRBV29-1 - - CSVPRTGDNYGYTF TGCAGCGTGCCCAGGACGGGGGACAACTATGGCTACACCTTC
TRBJ1-2 TRBV5-1 - TRBD1 CASSFGTGVLDYGYTF TGCGCCAGCAGCTTCGGGACAGGGGTGTTGGACTATGGCTACACCTTC
TRBJ2-1 TRBV9 once - CASSVDASPGYNEQFF TGTGCCAGCAGCGTAGATGCCTCCCCGGGGTACAATGAGCAGTTCTTC
TRBJ2-3 TRBV4-3 - TRBD2 CASSQLAGDTDTQYF TGCGCCAGCAGCCAATTAGCGGGGGACACAGATACGCAGTATTTT
TRBJ1-6 TRBV5-4 - TRBD1 CASSFRDRDSPLHF TGTGCCAGCAGCTTCCGGGACAGGGATTCACCCCTCCACTTT
TRBJ2-1 TRBV5-4 - TRBD2 CASSRMRTSGGADNEQFF TGTGCCAGCAGCAGAATGAGGACTAGCGGGGGGGCGGACAATGAGCAGTTCTTC
TRBJ1-4 TRBV27 - TRBD1 CASSSRQGDREKLFF TGTGCCAGCAGTTCCCGACAGGGGGATCGGGAAAAACTGTTTTTT
TRBJ2-2 TRBV4-1 - TRBD1 CASSPGQGALTGELFF TGCGCCAGCAGCCCAGGACAGGGGGCCCTAACCGGGGAGCTGTTTTTT